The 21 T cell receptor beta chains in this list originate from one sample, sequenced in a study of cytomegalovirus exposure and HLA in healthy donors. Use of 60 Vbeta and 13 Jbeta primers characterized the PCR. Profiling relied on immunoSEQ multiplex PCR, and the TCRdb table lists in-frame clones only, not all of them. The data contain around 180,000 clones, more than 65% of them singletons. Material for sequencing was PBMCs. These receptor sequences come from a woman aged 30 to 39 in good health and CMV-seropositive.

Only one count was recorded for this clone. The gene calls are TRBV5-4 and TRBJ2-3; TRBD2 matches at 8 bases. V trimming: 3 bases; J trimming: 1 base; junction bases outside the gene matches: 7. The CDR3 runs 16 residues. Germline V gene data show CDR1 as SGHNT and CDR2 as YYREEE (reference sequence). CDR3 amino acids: CASSSAGRGGTDTQYF. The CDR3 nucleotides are TGTGCCAGCAGCTCGGCGGGGCGGGGGGGCACAGATACGCAGTATTTT.

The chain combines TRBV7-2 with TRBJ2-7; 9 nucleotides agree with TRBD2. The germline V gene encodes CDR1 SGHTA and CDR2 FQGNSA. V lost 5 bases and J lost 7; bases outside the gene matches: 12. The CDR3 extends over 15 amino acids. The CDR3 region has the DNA TGTGCCAGCAGCCCGGGGGGCGGGGGGGCCAGAGAGCAGTACTTC. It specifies CASSPGGGGAREQYF.

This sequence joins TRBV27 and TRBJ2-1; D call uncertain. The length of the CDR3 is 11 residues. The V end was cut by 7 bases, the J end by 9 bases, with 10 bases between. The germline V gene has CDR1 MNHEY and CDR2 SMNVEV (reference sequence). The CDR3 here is CASKGVSEQFF. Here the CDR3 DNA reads TGTGCCAGCAAAGGAGTTAGTGAGCAGTTCTTC.

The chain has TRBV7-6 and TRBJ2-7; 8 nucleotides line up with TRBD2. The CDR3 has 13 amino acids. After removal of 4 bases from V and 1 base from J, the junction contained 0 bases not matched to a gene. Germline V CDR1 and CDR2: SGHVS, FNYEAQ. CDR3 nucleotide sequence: TGTGCCAGCAGCTCGGGGGGGTCCTACGAGCAGTACTTC. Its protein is CASSSGGSYEQYF.

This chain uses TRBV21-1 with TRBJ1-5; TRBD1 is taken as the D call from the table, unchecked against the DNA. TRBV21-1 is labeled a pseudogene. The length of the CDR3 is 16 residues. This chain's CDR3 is CASSSYRLNRDQPQHF. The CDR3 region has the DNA TGTGCCAGCAGCAGCTACCGGCTCAACAGGGATCAGCCCCAGCATTTT.

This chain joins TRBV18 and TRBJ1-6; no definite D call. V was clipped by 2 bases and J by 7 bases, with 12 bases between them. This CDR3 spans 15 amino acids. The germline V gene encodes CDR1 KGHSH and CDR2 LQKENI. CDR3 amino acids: CASSPSRRGNSPLHF. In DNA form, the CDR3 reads TGTGCCAGCTCACCATCGCGACGAGGAAATTCACCCCTCCACTTT.

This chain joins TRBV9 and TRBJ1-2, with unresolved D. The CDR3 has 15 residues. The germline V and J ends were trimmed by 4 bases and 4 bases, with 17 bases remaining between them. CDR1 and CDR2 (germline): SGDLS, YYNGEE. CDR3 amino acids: CASSLEGASGYGYTF. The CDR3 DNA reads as TGTGCCAGCAGCCTTGAGGGAGCTTCGGGCTATGGCTACACCTTC.

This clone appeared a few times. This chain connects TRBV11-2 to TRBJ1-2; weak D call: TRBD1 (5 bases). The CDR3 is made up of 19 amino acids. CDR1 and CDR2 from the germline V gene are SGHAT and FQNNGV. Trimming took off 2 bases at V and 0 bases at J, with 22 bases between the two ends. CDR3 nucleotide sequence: TGTGCCAGCAGCTTATCTGTGGCAAGGGGCTTACTTACTAACTATGGCTACACCTTC. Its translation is CASSLSVARGLLTNYGYTF.

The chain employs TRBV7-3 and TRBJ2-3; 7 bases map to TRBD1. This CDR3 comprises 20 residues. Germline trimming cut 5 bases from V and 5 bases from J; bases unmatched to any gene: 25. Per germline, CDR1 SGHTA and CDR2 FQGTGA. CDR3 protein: CASSPKGSPSDRWSGDTQYF. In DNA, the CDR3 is TGTGCCAGCAGCCCCAAGGGGTCTCCCTCGGACAGGTGGTCAGGAGATACGCAGTATTTT.

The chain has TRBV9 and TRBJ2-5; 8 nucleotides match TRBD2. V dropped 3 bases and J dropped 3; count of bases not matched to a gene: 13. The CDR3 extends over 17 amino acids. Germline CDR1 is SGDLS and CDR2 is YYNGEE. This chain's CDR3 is CASSELEWSRGEETQYF. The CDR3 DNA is TGTGCCAGCAGCGAGCTCGAGTGGTCGCGGGGGGAAGAGACCCAGTACTTC.

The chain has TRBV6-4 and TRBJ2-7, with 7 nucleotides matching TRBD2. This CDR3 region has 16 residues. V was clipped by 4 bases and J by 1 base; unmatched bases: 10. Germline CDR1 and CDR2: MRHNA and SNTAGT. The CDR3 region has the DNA TGTGCCAGCAGTGGGAGCGGGACTATCGTTTCCTACGAGCAGTACTTC. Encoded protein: CASSGSGTIVSYEQYF.

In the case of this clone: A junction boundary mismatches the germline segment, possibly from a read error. CDR3 bases: TGTGCCAGCAGTGGGTCCGGGACAGGGGTTTTT. Translation: CASSGSGTGVF. The chain joins TRBV2 to TRBJ1-4; TRBD1 matches 10 bases. Germline V gives CDR1 SNHLY, CDR2 FYNNEI. The CDR3 has 11 residues.

DNA for the CDR3: TGTGCCAGCAGCTTAGATTGGCGGGGGGGCAAACATGGGCTCGGGCAGTTCTTC. The encoded protein is CASSLDWRGGKHGLGQFF. This chain connects TRBV11-2 to TRBJ2-1, with 9 bases that match TRBD2. Germline V gene sequence: CDR1 SGHAT, CDR2 FQNNGV. J gave up 12 bases and V 0 bases, and 18 bases lay outside the gene matches. CDR3 length equals 18 residues.

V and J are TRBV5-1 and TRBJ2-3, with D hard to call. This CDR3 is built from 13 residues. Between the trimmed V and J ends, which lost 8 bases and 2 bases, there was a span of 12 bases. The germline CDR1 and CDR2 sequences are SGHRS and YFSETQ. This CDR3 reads CASKRLSTDTQYF. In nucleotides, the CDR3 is TGCGCCAGTAAGAGACTCTCCACAGATACGCAGTATTTT.

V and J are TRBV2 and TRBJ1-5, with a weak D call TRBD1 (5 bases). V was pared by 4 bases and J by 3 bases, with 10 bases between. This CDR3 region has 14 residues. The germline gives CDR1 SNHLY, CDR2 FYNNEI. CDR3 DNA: TGTGCCAGCAGTGGTGGGGCAGTCAATCAGCCCCAGCATTTT. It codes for CASSGGAVNQPQHF. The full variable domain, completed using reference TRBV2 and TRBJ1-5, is EPEVTQTPSHQVTQMGQEVILRCVPISNHLYFYWYRQILGQKVEFLVSFYNNEISEKSEIFDDQFSVERPDGSNFTLKIRSTKLEDSAMYFCASSGGAVNQPQHFGDGTRLSIL.

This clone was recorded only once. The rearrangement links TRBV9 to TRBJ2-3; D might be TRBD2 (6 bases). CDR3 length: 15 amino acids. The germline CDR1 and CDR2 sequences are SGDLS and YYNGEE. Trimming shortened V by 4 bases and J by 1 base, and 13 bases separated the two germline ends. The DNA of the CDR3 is TGTGCCAGCAGCCCGTTGGAGGGGCGCACAGATACGCAGTATTTT. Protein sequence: CASSPLEGRTDTQYF.

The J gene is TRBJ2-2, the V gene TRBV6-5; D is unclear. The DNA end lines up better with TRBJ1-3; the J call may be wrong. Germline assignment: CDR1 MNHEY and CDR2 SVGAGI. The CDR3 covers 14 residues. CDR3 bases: TGTGCCAGCAGTCCCCGGCCTCTCGGGGACACCATATATTTT. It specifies CASSPRPLGDTIYF.

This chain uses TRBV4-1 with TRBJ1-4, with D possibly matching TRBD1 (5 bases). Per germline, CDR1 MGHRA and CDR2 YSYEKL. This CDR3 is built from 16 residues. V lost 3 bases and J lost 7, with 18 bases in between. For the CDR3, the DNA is TGCGCCAGCAGCCAGGGGGGGGGTGCAGGGACTGAAAAACTGTTTTTT. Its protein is CASSQGGGAGTEKLFF.

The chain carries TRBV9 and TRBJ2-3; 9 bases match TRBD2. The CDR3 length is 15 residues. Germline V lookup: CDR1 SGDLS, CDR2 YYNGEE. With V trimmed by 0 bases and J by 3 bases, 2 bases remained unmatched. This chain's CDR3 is CASSVGGLATDTQYF. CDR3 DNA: TGTGCCAGCAGCGTAGGTGGACTAGCGACAGATACGCAGTATTTT.

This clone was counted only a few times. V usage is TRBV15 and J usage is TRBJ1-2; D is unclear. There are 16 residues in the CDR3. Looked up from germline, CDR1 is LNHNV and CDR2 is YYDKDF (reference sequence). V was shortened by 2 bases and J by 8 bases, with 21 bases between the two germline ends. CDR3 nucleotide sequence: TGTGCCACCAGCAGAAGCCCCCCTAAGGAGGCCTGGGGCTACACCTTC. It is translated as CATSRSPPKEAWGYTF.

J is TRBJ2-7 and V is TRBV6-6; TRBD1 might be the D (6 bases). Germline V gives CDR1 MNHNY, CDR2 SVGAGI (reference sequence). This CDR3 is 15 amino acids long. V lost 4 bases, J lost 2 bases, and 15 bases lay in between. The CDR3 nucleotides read TGTGCCAGCAGTTCCCCGGACAGCTCCACCTACGAGCAGTACTTC. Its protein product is CASSSPDSSTYEQYF.